The clone carrying this T cell receptor beta chain was seen many times. As yet, its antigen is unknown. There were TCR beta CDR3 regions amplified from RNA transcripts. During a first-round RT-PCR of the TCR CDR3, the HTBI primer set was used. TCRdb itself ran the multiplex PCR reads through MiXCR, one entry per CDR3 protein. The sample gives about 380,000 distinct CDR3 sequences, 13% of which show up once; roughly 20% is in the top ten. This sample was taken from a study of T cells in Graves' hyperthyroidism and ophthalmopathy. General observations from the study: In validation, the model predicted ophthalmopathy. These predictions came a median roughly seven months before onset.

Uncontrolled infections, other autoimmune diseases, pregnancy or lactation led to exclusion of patients. First hyperthyroidism diagnosis is when the blood sample was obtained, before any ophthalmopathy symptoms. PBMCs were derived from about 10 ml fresh peripheral blood. The V segment lost 6 bases and the J segment 1 base; nucleotides outside the gene matches: 8. CDR1 is SNHLY, CDR2 FYNNEI, per germline. The CDR3 is 15 amino acids. The chain carries TRBV2 and TRBJ1-1; 7 bases line up with TRBD1. The sequenced sample consisted of blood. The origin of this receptor is a man aged 25-45 years with Graves' hyperthyroidism that later progressed to Graves' ophthalmopathy. Here the CDR3 reads CASRRQGLGNTEAFF. In nucleotides, the CDR3 is TGTGCCAGCAGACGACAGGGTCTCGGGAACACTGAAGCTTTCTTT. The complete variable domain, with remaining parts taken from reference TRBV2 and TRBJ1-1, reads EPEVTQTPSHQVTQMGQEVILRCVPISNHLYFYWYRQILGQKVEFLVSFYNNEISEKSEIFDDQFSVERPDGSNFTLKIRSTKLEDSAMYFCASRRQGLGNTEAFFGQGTRLTVV.